The clone carrying this T cell receptor (beta chain) appeared a few times. What it binds is not known. From germline, CDR1 is SGHNT and CDR2 YENEEA. The CDR3 consists of 14 residues. The V gene end was trimmed by 6 bases and the J gene end by 4 bases; junction bases not matched to a gene: 1. The data were taken from a study of cytomegalovirus exposure and HLA in healthy donors. Study-wide results and caveats: With DRB1 most and HLA-C fewest, TCR association rates differed between HLA loci in a later analysis. An ancestry cluster, one associated with Asian ancestry, reportedly showed fewer N-insertions than the roughly 670-donor mean in a later analysis.

A multiplex PCR was run with 60 Vbeta primers and 13 Jbeta primers. The table came from immunoSEQ multiplex PCR; TCRdb's copy has only in-frame clones and leaves some out. The data contain 95,000 to 110,000 clones, 81% of them seen just once; the ten biggest clones take up about 2.2%. V and J are TRBV11-3 and TRBJ2-3; 13 bases line up with TRBD2. This receptor was obtained from a man under 40 in good health and CMV-seronegative. The sample taken for sequencing was PBMCs. CDR3 DNA sequence: TGTGCCAGCAGTACTAGCGGGGGGGCAGATACGCAGTATTTT. It specifies CASSTSGGADTQYF. Filled out from reference TRBV11-3 and TRBJ2-3, the complete variable domain reads EAGVVQSPRYKIIEKKQPVAFWCNPISGHNTLYWYLQNLGQGPELLIRYENEEAVDDSQLPKDRFSAERLKGVDSTLKIQPAELGDSAVYLCASSTSGGADTQYFGPGTRLTVL.